This T cell receptor beta chain derives from a study of shared clonotypes between healthy human individuals. The study's findings and limits: Clonotype sharing levels among donors were expected to vary with sequencing depth. Naive CD4 clonotypes overlapped across a handful of donors at about 5%.

Concerning this clone itself: The antigen remains unidentified.

A deep-level run was used for the assay. 200 to 250 ng DNA, about 33,000 T cell genomes, went into each sorted-subset replicate PCR. Sequencing was performed with immunoSEQ multiplex PCR; in TCRdb, only in-frame clones are kept and a portion is missing. Here the sample spans 1.4 million to 1.5 million clones, around 97% being singletons. The origin of this receptor is a man aged 25-45 years in good health. Sample: naive CD4+ T cells sorted from blood. Subset denoted: CD45RA+ positively selected.

DNA for the CDR3: TGTGCCAGTACCCCGGGGACTAGACAAGAGACCCAGTACTTC. Translating gives CASTPGTRQETQYF. The chain links TRBV19 to TRBJ2-5; 8 nucleotides agree with TRBD2. The CDR3 sequence is 14 residues long. Germline V lookup: CDR1 LNHDA, CDR2 SQIVND (reference sequence). Unmatched junction bases numbered 6, after V lost 7 bases and J lost 2 bases.